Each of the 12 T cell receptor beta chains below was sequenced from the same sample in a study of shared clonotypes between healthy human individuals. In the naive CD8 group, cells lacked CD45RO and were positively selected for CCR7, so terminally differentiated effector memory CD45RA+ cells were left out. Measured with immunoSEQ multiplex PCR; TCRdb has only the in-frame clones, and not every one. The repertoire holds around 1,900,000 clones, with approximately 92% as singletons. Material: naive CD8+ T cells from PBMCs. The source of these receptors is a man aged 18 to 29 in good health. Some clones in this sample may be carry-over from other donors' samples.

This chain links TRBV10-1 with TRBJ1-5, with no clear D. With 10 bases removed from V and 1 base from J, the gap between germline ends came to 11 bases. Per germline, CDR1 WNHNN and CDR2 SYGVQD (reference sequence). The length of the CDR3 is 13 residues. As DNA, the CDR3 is TGCGCCAATTCGGGAGCAAGCAATCAGCCCCAGCATTTT. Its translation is CANSGASNQPQHF.

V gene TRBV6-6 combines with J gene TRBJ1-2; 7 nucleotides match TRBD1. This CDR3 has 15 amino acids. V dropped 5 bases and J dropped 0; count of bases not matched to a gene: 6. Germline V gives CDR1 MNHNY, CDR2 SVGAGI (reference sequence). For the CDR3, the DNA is TGTGCCAGCAGTGAGGGACAGTCCCCTAACTATGGCTACACCTTC. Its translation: CASSEGQSPNYGYTF.

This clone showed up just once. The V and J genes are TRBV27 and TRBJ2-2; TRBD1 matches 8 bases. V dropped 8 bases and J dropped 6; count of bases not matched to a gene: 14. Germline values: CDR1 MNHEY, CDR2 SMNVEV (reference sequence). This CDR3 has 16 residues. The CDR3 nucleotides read TGTGCCAGCTCCACCTCGGGACAGGCAAGTCCCGGGGAGCTGTTTTTT. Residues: CASSTSGQASPGELFF.

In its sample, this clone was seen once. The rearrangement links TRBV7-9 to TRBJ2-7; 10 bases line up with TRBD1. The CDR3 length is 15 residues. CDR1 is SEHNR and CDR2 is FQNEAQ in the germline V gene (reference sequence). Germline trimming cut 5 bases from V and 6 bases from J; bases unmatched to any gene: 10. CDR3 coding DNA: TGTGCCAGCAGCCCCACCGGGACAGGGGAGATCGAGCAGTACTTC. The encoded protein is CASSPTGTGEIEQYF.

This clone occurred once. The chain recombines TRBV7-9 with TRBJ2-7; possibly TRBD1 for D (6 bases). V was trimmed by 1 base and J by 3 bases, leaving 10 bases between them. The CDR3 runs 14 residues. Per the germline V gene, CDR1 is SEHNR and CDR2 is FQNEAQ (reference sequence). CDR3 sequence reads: CASSLGQDSYEQYF. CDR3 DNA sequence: TGTGCCAGCAGCTTAGGACAGGACAGCTACGAGCAGTACTTC.

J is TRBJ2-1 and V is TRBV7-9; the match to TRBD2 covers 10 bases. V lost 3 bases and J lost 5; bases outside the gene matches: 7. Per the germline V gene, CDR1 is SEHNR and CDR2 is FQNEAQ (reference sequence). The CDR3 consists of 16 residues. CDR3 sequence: CASSFPSGSSHNEQFF. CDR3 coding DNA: TGTGCCAGCAGCTTTCCTAGCGGGAGTTCCCACAATGAGCAGTTCTTC.

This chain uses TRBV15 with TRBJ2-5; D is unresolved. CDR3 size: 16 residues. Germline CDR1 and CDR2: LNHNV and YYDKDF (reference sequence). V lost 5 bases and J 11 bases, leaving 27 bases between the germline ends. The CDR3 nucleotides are TGTGCCACCAGCGTCCTAGACATCCATTCGGCGAATGGGCAGTACTTC. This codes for CATSVLDIHSANGQYF.

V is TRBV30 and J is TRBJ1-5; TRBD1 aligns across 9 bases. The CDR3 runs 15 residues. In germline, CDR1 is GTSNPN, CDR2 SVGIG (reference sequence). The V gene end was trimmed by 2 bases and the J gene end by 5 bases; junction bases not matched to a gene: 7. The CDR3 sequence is CAWSPTGGAYQPQHF. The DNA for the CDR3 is TGTGCCTGGAGTCCTACAGGGGGCGCTTATCAGCCCCAGCATTTT.

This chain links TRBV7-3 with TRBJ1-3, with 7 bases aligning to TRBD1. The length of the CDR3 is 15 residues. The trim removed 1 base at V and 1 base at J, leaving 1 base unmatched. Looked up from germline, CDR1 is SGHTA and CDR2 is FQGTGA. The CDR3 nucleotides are TGTGCCAGCAGCTTAAACAGGGGATCTGGAAACACCATATATTTT. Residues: CASSLNRGSGNTIYF.

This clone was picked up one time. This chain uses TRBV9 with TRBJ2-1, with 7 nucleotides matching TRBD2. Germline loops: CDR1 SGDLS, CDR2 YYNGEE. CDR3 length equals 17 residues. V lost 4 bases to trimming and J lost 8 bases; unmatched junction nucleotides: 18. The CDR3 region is CASSSREVVVGADEQFF. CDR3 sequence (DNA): TGTGCCAGCAGCTCACGGGAGGTTGTGGTTGGAGCCGATGAGCAGTTCTTC.

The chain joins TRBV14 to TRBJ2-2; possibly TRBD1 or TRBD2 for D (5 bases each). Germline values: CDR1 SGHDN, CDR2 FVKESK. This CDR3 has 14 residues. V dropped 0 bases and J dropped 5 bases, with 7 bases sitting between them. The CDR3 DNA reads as TGTGCCAGCAGCCAAGATGGGGGTACCGGGGAGCTGTTTTTT. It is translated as CASSQDGGTGELFF.

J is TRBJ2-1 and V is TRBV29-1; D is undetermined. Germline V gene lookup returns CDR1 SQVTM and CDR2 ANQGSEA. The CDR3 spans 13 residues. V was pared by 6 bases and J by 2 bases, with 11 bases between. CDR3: CSVHPNTYNEQFF. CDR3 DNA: TGCAGCGTGCATCCCAATACCTACAATGAGCAGTTCTTC.